This TCR beta chain was obtained from a study of blood T cell repertoires in COVID-19. Whole-study context: In each case, the material was cDNA or gDNA derived from T cells, B-cell-depleted T cells, or PBMCs.

This CDR3 has 13 residues. The V gene lost 3 bases and the J gene lost 7 bases, with 13 bases spanning the gap. CDR1 SGDLS and CDR2 YYNGEE come from the germline V gene. Measured with immunoSEQ multiplex PCR; TCRdb has only the in-frame clones, and not every one. The table has 150,000 to 200,000 clones, about 91% seen once. Sequenced input: peripheral blood. The chain has TRBV9 and TRBJ1-2; no clear D. The clonotype was recovered from a woman aged 25 to 45 with acute or convalescent COVID-19. The CDR3 region is CASSASFTGGYTF. For the CDR3, the DNA is TGTGCCAGCAGCGCATCTTTCACCGGTGGCTACACCTTC.